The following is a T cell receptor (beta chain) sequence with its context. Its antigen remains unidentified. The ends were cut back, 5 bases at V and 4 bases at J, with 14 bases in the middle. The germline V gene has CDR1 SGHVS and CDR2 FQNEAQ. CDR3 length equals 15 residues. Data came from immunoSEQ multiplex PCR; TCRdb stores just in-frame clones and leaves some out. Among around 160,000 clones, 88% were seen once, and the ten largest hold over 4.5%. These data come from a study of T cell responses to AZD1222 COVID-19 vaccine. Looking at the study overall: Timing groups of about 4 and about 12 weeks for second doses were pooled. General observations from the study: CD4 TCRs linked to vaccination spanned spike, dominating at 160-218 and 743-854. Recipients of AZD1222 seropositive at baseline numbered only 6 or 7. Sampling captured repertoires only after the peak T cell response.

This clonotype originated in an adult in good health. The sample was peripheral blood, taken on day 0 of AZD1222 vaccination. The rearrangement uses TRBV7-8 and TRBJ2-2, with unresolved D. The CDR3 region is CASSQSRKGTGELFF. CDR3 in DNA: TGTGCCAGCAGCCAGTCTCGGAAAGGCACCGGGGAGCTGTTTTTT.